This T cell receptor (beta chain) was observed in a study of T cells in narcolepsy. Study-wide points: Autoreactive clone sequences were missing from some blood memory CD4+ repertoires. HCRT-specific and TRIB2-specific autoreactive clonotypes appeared among same-patient CSF and blood CD4+ clonotypes. Autoreactive clonotypes reportedly recurred in blood of same and different patients, not controls.

The ends lost 4 bases at V and 7 bases at J; junction bases unmatched: 4. The germline CDR1 and CDR2 sequences are MNHNS and SASEGT. The CDR3 loop spans 15 amino acids. Some clones are missing from TCRdb's copy, which holds only in-frame ones; the method was immunoSEQ multiplex PCR. The sample has roughly 25,000 clones, more than 70% seen once. This clone showed up just once. Its specificity is unknown. This rearrangement joins TRBV6-1 to TRBJ2-1, with 13 bases identical to TRBD2. The receptor was isolated from a human donor with narcolepsy. Sequenced input: CD45RA- memory CD4+ T cells from PBMCs. The CDR3 loop reads CASSAGTSGANEQFF. CDR3 coding DNA: TGTGCCAGCAGTGCCGGGACTAGCGGGGCGAATGAGCAGTTCTTC.